A selection of T cell receptor beta chains follows, all from one sample in a study of blood T cell repertoires in COVID-19. Generated by immunoSEQ multiplex PCR, the TCRdb table keeps only in-frame clones and is missing some. The data contain a few hundred thousand clones, about 86% of them seen just once; the ten biggest clones take up 3% to 3.5%. The specimen sequenced was peripheral blood. These receptors all come from a woman aged 25 to 39 who had recovered from COVID-19. Both conserved end residues are part of each CDR3. Each record gives: J gene, V gene, CDR3 length, D gene, clone size, CDR3 protein, CDR3 DNA. The D gene is left open where the match is weak. A clone size is listed for some rows: how often the clone was seen (once, few, many), or a class if it is expanded.

>TRBJ2-3|TRBV5-6|18|NA|NA
CASSSYPYLADYTDTQYF
TGTGCCAGCAGCTCTTACCCGTACTTAGCGGACTACACAGATACGCAGTATTTT
>TRBJ2-1|TRBV3-1/TRBV3-2|15|NA|NA
CASSQDVDSYNEQFF
TGTGCCAGCAGCCAAGACGTTGACTCATACAATGAGCAGTTCTTC
>TRBJ2-2|TRBV5-1|19|TRBD2|once
CASSWTRGTSGRGAGELFF
TGCGCCAGCAGCTGGACGCGAGGGACTAGCGGGAGAGGGGCCGGGGAGCTGTTTTTT
>TRBJ1-4|TRBV15|13|NA|NA
CATSRDRDEKLFF
TGTGCCACCAGCAGAGATCGCGATGAAAAACTGTTTTTT
>TRBJ1-1|TRBV27|14|NA|NA
CASSLASEVTEAFF
TGTGCCAGCAGTCTCGCATCGGAGGTCACTGAAGCTTTCTTT
>TRBJ2-7|TRBV30|13|TRBD2|NA
CAWKRERSYEQYF
TGTGCCTGGAAGCGGGAGCGTTCCTACGAGCAGTACTTC
>TRBJ1-3|TRBV19|14|NA|many
CASSISSSGNTIYF
TGTGCCAGTAGTATCTCCAGCTCTGGAAACACCATATATTTT
>TRBJ2-5|TRBV19|18|TRBD2|NA
CASSIGTSGRPLQETQYF
TGTGCCAGTAGTATAGGGACTAGCGGGAGGCCACTCCAAGAGACCCAGTACTTC
>TRBJ1-1|TRBV7-9|12|TRBD1|NA
CASSSGGTEAFF
TGTGCCAGCAGTTCAGGGGGCACTGAAGCTTTCTTT
>TRBJ1-4|TRBV25-1|14|NA|NA
CASSDRATNEKLFF
TGTGCCAGCAGTGACCGAGCAACTAATGAAAAACTGTTTTTT
>TRBJ2-1|TRBV4-1|16|NA|NA
CASSQDGGGAYNEQFF
TGCGCCAGCAGCCAGGACGGAGGGGGCGCTTACAATGAGCAGTTCTTC
>TRBJ1-6|TRBV6-5|15|NA|NA
CASMLGDSYNSPLHF
TGTGCCAGCATGTTGGGAGACTCCTATAATTCACCCCTCCACTTT
>TRBJ2-5|TRBV1|18|NA|once
CTSSPPGLAGRLSGTQYF
TGCACCAGCAGCCCGCCCGGACTAGCGGGGCGGCTAAGCGGGACCCAGTACTTC